This T cell receptor (beta chain) appears in the sequencing data of a study of T cell responses to AZD1222 COVID-19 vaccine. V was pared by 5 bases and J by 2 bases, with 4 bases of the junction left unmatched. Germline V gene sequence: CDR1 SGHTA, CDR2 FQGNSA. This CDR3 comprises 14 residues. Study-wide findings and caveats: In the spike-specific TCR repertoire, nearly half reportedly target unmutated variant regions.

Measured with immunoSEQ multiplex PCR; TCRdb has only the in-frame clones, and not every one. The table records around 120,000 clones, 85% to 95% of them present only once. This clone was seen only once. Its antigen is undetermined. The sequencing here drew on peripheral blood, taken 28 days after the second AZD1222 dose. This clonotype was sampled from an adult who received the AZD1222 COVID-19 vaccine. This chain uses TRBV7-2 with TRBJ2-5; 8 bases match TRBD1. The CDR3 here is CASSRGQAQETQYF. CDR3 in DNA: TGTGCCAGCAGCCGGGGACAGGCGCAAGAGACCCAGTACTTC.